This T cell receptor beta chain stems from a study of cytomegalovirus exposure and HLA in healthy donors. The study, taken as a whole, reports: Most TCR sequences were seen very rarely across donors, but some public TCRs occurred in many. A later analysis reportedly found that, within productive TCRs, an Asian-associated ancestry cluster had fewer N-insertions than the mean observed across the approximately 700 donors. The authors confirmed in vitro that a few CMV-associated chains were specific for CMV antigens.

As for this clone: Its antigen is not known.

PCR primers comprised 60 Vbeta and 13 Jbeta primers. The data were produced by immunoSEQ multiplex PCR, yet TCRdb's version contains in-frame clones alone and is incomplete. The table shows 100,000 to 150,000 clones, with 81% occurring only once. At sampling all donors were nominally healthy, likely with unrecorded immune exposures. The CDR3 spans 14 residues. CDR1 and CDR2 from the germline V gene are SGDLS and YYNGEE. With 4 bases clipped from V and 2 bases from J, the junction kept 6 bases outside the gene matches. The chain has TRBV9 and TRBJ2-7, with TRBD1 identical over 7 bases. The sequence was obtained from a man younger than 35 in good health and CMV-seropositive. Sequences were obtained from PBMCs. CDR3 DNA sequence: TGTGCCAGCAGCCCCCGACAGGGCGCCTACGAGCAGTACTTC. Its protein product is CASSPRQGAYEQYF. Full variable domain (remainder filled in from reference TRBV9 and TRBJ2-7): DSGVTQTPKHLITATGQRVTLRCSPRSGDLSVYWYQQSLDQGLQFLIQYYNGEERAKGNILERFSAQQFPDLHSELNLSSLELGDSALYFCASSPRQGAYEQYFGPGTRLTVT.